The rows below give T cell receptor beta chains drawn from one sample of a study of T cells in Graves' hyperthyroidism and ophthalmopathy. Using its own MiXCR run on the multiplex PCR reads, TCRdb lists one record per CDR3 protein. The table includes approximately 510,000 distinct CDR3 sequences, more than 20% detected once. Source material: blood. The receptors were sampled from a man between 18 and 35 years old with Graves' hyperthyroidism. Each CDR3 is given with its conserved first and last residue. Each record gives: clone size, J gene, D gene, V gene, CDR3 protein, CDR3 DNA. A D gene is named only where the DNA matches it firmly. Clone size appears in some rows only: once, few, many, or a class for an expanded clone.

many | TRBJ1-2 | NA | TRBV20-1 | CSGPLDPRAYGYTF | TGCAGTGGCCCCTTGGACCCTCGAGCCTATGGCTACACCTTC
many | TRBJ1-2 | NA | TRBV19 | CASRFEGYGYTF | TGTGCCAGTAGGTTTGAAGGATACGGCTACACCTTC
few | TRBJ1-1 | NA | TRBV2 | CASLTDRRNPAFF | TGTGCCAGCCTAACGGACCGGCGAAATCCAGCTTTCTTT
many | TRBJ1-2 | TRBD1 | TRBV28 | CASRTIQGARYGYTF | TGTGCCAGCAGGACTATACAGGGGGCACGGTATGGCTACACCTTC
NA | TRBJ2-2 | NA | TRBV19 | CASSIAGRVRTGELFF | TGTGCCAGTAGTATAGCCGGCAGGGTGCGGACCGGGGAGCTGTTTTTT
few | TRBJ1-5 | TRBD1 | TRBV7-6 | CASSLGQGAWGNQPQHF | TGTGCCAGCAGCTTGGGACAGGGGGCTTGGGGCAATCAGCCCCAGCATTTT
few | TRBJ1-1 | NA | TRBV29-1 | CSVHRMGTEAFF | TGCAGCGTTCATCGTATGGGCACTGAAGCTTTCTTT
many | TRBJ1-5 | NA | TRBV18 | CASPQGSNQPQHF | TGTGCCAGCCCCCAAGGAAGCAATCAGCCCCAGCATTTT
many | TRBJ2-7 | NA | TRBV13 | CASSLDMSYEQYF | TGTGCCAGCAGCTTGGATATGTCCTACGAGCAGTACTTC
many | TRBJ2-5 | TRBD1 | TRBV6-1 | CASMMDRSYGETQYF | TGTGCCAGCATGATGGACAGGAGTTATGGAGAGACCCAGTACTTC
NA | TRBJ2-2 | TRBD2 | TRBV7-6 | CASSQEAAPSGNTGELFF | TGCGCCAGCAGCCAAGAAGCCGCGCCTAGCGGGAACACCGGGGAGCTGTTTTTT
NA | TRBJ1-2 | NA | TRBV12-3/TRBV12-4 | CASSSYGGTRQGYTF | TGTGCCAGCAGCAGCTACGGAGGGACACGGCAAGGCTACACCTTC
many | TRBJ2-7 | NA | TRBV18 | CASSPAAGAYEQYF | TGTGCCAGCTCACCGGCAGCAGGGGCCTACGAGCAGTACTTC
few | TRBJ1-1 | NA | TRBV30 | CAWSLKNTEAFF | TGTGCCTGGTCTCTTAAGAACACTGAAGCTTTCTTT
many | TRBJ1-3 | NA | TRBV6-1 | CASSEQLTSGNTIYF | TGTGCCAGCAGCGAGCAGCTAACCTCTGGAAACACCATATATTTT
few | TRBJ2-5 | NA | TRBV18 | CASSPVGALQETQYF | TGTGCCAGCTCACCAGTCGGAGCACTCCAAGAGACCCAGTACTTC
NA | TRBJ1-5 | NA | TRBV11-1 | CASRKEGARQPQHF | TGTGCCAGCAGAAAGGAAGGTGCCCGTCAGCCCCAGCATTTT
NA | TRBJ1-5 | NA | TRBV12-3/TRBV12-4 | CASSLWAGLSGNQPQHF | TGTGCCAGCAGTTTATGGGCAGGTCTAAGTGGCAATCAGCCCCAGCATTTT